The 31 T cell receptor beta chains below come from one sample, sequenced in a study of blood T cell repertoires in COVID-19. Sequencing was performed with immunoSEQ multiplex PCR; in TCRdb, only in-frame clones are kept and a portion is missing. This repertoire shows approximately 250,000 clones, about 82% found once; its top ten account for over 7.5%. Sequenced input: PBMCs or T cells enriched from blood (not recorded which). These TCRs come from a woman in her forties or fifties with acute COVID-19.

V and J are TRBV7-9 and TRBJ1-1, with a tentative D call TRBD1 (5 bases). Trimming took 1 base from V and 4 from J, leaving 10 bases between them. The CDR3 length is 14 residues. Per germline, CDR1 SEHNR and CDR2 FQNEAQ (reference sequence). CDR3 in amino acids: CASSLGSGFTEAFF. In DNA form, the CDR3 reads TGTGCCAGCAGCTTAGGCTCAGGGTTCACTGAAGCTTTCTTT.

The CDR3 nucleotides read TGTGCCAGCAGCTTAATGAGGGACAATGAGCAGTTCTTC. Translated: CASSLMRDNEQFF. The genes are TRBV7-2 and TRBJ2-1; D is possibly TRBD2 (5 bases). V was cut by 2 bases and J by 5 bases, with 7 bases left in between. The CDR3 covers 13 residues. The V gene's germline CDR1 is SGHTA and CDR2 FQGNSA.

The CDR3: CASSAGELAGGLGEQFF. The CDR3 coding sequence is TGTGCCAGCAGTGCGGGTGAACTAGCGGGGGGCCTGGGGGAGCAGTTCTTC. This rearrangement joins TRBV2 to TRBJ2-1, with 12 bases aligning to TRBD2. From germline, CDR1 is SNHLY and CDR2 FYNNEI. The CDR3 has 17 residues. J lost 10 bases, V lost 4 bases, and 14 bases had no gene match.

This rearrangement joins TRBV5-1 to TRBJ2-7; possibly TRBD2 for D (5 bases). Germline CDR1 is SGHRS and CDR2 is YFSETQ. Trimming left V 3 bases short and J 3 bases short, with 13 bases between. This CDR3 spans 14 amino acids. CDR3 in amino acids: CASSSEGRDYEQYF. CDR3 DNA: TGCGCCAGCAGCTCAGAAGGACGGGACTACGAGCAGTACTTC.

The rearrangement links TRBV27 to TRBJ1-6, with no clear D. The CDR3 sequence is 11 residues long. V lost 7 bases to trimming and J lost 10 bases, with 8 bases between them. Per the germline V gene, CDR1 is MNHEY and CDR2 is SMNVEV (reference sequence). The CDR3 spells CASKGESPLHF. The CDR3 coding sequence is TGTGCCAGCAAGGGAGAATCACCCCTCCACTTT.

The chain carries TRBV6-5 and TRBJ1-1; no clear D. The germline V gene has CDR1 MNHEY and CDR2 SVGAGI. The germline V and J ends were trimmed by 1 base and 3 bases, with 9 bases remaining between them. The CDR3 contains 14 residues. CDR3: CASSYLAGDTEAFF. The CDR3 DNA reads TGTGCCAGCAGTTACTTAGCTGGAGACACTGAAGCTTTCTTT.

The genes are TRBV4-1 and TRBJ2-1, with TRBD2 identical over 11 bases. V shed 3 bases and J 6 bases; nucleotides not matched to a gene: 7. CDR1 and CDR2 (germline): MGHRA, YSYEKL. This CDR3 is 16 amino acids long. CDR3 sequence: CASSQPTSGGSNEQFF. The CDR3 nucleotides read TGCGCCAGCAGCCAGCCCACTAGCGGGGGATCCAATGAGCAGTTCTTC.

The rearrangement joins TRBV7-2 to TRBJ2-1; TRBD1 matches at 10 bases. Germline values: CDR1 SGHTA, CDR2 FQGNSA. V gave up 5 bases and J gave up 4 bases; unmatched junction bases: 11. There are 17 residues in the CDR3. The CDR3 protein is CASSNTQGQGSYNEQFF. CDR3 bases: TGTGCCAGCAGCAACACCCAGGGACAGGGGTCTTACAATGAGCAGTTCTTC. Full variable domain (missing parts from reference TRBV7-2 and TRBJ2-1): GAGVSQSPSNKVTEKGKDVELRCDPISGHTALYWYRQSLGQGLEFLIYFQGNSAPDKSGLPSDRFSAERTGGSVSTLTIQRTQQEDSAVYLCASSNTQGQGSYNEQFFGPGTRLTVL.

The chain is built from TRBV5-1 and TRBJ1-1; 7 nucleotides align to TRBD1. The CDR3 extends over 15 amino acids. Trimming at V came to 0 bases and at J to 2 bases, leaving 4 bases not matched to a gene. CDR1 and CDR2 (germline): SGHRS, YFSETQ. CDR3 in DNA: TGCGCCAGCAGCTTGGGACAGGGCAGTAACACTGAAGCTTTCTTT. This codes for CASSLGQGSNTEAFF. Full variable domain (outside the CDR3, taken from reference TRBV5-1 and TRBJ1-1): KAGVTQTPRYLIKTRGQQVTLSCSPISGHRSVSWYQQTPGQGLQFLFEYFSETQRNKGNFPGRFSGRQFSNSRSEMNVSTLELGDSALYLCASSLGQGSNTEAFFGQGTRLTVV.

The rearrangement uses TRBV2 and TRBJ2-7; tentative D call: TRBD2 (6 bases). Germline CDR1 is SNHLY and CDR2 is FYNNEI. There are 13 residues in the CDR3. Trimming shortened V by 7 bases and J by 2 bases, and 12 bases separated the two germline ends. The CDR3 loop is CASKPAGTYEQYF. For the CDR3, the DNA is TGTGCCAGCAAACCGGCGGGGACCTACGAGCAGTACTTC.

This clone was found a few times. CDR3 in DNA: TGTGCCAGCAGCTTCGTCCCCCATAGCGGGGGGTCCTACGAGCAGTACTTC. It yields the protein CASSFVPHSGGSYEQYF. The gene calls are TRBV7-2 and TRBJ2-7, with 10 bases aligning to TRBD2. Germline lookup yields CDR1 SGHTA and CDR2 FQGNSA. Germline trimming cut 3 bases from V and 1 base from J; bases unmatched to any gene: 9. The CDR3 is made up of 17 amino acids.

V and J are TRBV9 and TRBJ1-1; D remains unclear. The CDR3 loop spans 13 amino acids. Between the trimmed V and J ends, which lost 0 bases and 3 bases, there was a span of 6 bases. The V gene's germline CDR1 is SGDLS and CDR2 YYNGEE. CDR3 region: CASSVGMYTEAFF. The DNA for the CDR3 is TGTGCCAGCAGCGTAGGTATGTACACTGAAGCTTTCTTT.

The chain links TRBV18 to TRBJ2-1; TRBD1 matches 7 bases. The CDR3 length is 15 residues. Trimming cost V 6 bases and J 4 bases; bases outside gene matches: 9. Germline V gene data show CDR1 as KGHSH and CDR2 as LQKENI. In DNA form, the CDR3 reads TGTGCCAGCTCGCGACCGGGACAGAAATACAATGAGCAGTTCTTC. It translates to CASSRPGQKYNEQFF.

The chain uses TRBV23-1 and TRBJ1-4, with D maybe TRBD1 (5 bases). TRBV23-1 is filed as an ORF, its function uncertain. This CDR3 is built from 14 residues. V shed 2 bases and J shed 5 bases, with 9 bases lying between them. This CDR3 is CASSQGGRNEKLFF. The CDR3 nucleotides are TGCGCCAGCAGTCAAGGGGGGAGGAATGAAAAACTGTTTTTT.

The chain is built from TRBV13 and TRBJ1-2; no definite D call. Trimming took off 0 bases at V and 8 bases at J, with 16 bases between the two ends. Germline V gene data show CDR1 as PRHDT and CDR2 as FYEKMQ (reference sequence). This CDR3 comprises 15 residues. CDR3 sequence: CASSLGLGVTGGYTF. The CDR3 region has the DNA TGTGCCAGCAGCTTAGGCCTCGGGGTAACTGGCGGCTACACCTTC.

V usage is TRBV19 and J usage is TRBJ1-2, with a possible D match to TRBD1 (5 bases). CDR3 length equals 16 residues. Per germline, CDR1 LNHDA and CDR2 SQIVND (reference sequence). V lost 4 bases and J lost 4, with 19 bases in between. CDR3 protein: CASSTDSQDFFYGYTF. CDR3 in DNA: TGTGCCAGTAGTACCGATTCACAGGATTTCTTCTATGGCTACACCTTC.

The chain couples TRBV11-2 to TRBJ1-5; 7 bases match TRBD1. The CDR3 length is 15 residues. The trim removed 5 bases at V and 6 bases at J, leaving 10 bases unmatched. CDR1 is SGHAT, CDR2 FQNNGV, per germline. CDR3 DNA: TGTGCCAGCAGCCCTTCGGGACAGATCGGTCAGCCCCAGCATTTT. Protein sequence: CASSPSGQIGQPQHF.

This chain connects TRBV4-3 to TRBJ2-2; D is undetermined. Trimming stripped 4 bases from V and 2 bases from J, with 5 bases between. The CDR3 loop spans 13 amino acids. CDR1 is LGHNA, CDR2 YSLEER, per germline. CDR3 DNA: TGCGCCAGCAGCCGGGCTAACACCGGGGAGCTGTTTTTT. The encoded protein is CASSRANTGELFF.

The rearrangement uses TRBV5-1 and TRBJ1-1; D unresolved. The CDR3 totals 16 residues. V lost 2 bases and J lost 0, with 14 bases in between. Germline V gives CDR1 SGHRS, CDR2 YFSETQ. Here the CDR3 reads CASSFRVSGMNTEAFF. The CDR3 nucleotides read TGCGCCAGCAGCTTCCGCGTCAGCGGAATGAACACTGAAGCTTTCTTT.

This sequence joins TRBV3-1 (or the pseudogene TRBV3-2) and TRBJ2-3; D is uncertain. Between the trimmed V and J ends, which lost 1 base and 7 bases, there was a span of 15 bases. Germline V gene data show CDR1 as LGHDT and CDR2 as YNNKEL (reference sequence). The CDR3 extends over 15 amino acids. In DNA form, the CDR3 reads TGTGCCAGCAGCCAAGGAGCTACGTTTCTAAATACGCAGTATTTT. Translation gives CASSQGATFLNTQYF.

This rearrangement joins TRBV5-4 to TRBJ1-2; TRBD1 matches at 7 bases. CDR3 length equals 15 residues. Germline V gene data show CDR1 as SGHNT and CDR2 as YYREEE (reference sequence). The junction had 8 bases not matched to a gene; V was cut back by 1 base and J by 5 bases. Here the CDR3 DNA reads TGTGCCAGCAGCTTGTCAGGGGACAGAGTTTATGGCTACACCTTC. It encodes CASSLSGDRVYGYTF.

The chain links TRBV5-1 to TRBJ1-1, with a possible D match to TRBD1 (6 bases). CDR1 and CDR2 from the germline V gene are SGHRS and YFSETQ. CDR3 size: 14 residues. Trimming stripped 2 bases from V and 1 base from J, with 9 bases between. The CDR3 loop reads CASSLRTANTEAFF. CDR3 in DNA: TGCGCCAGCAGCTTAAGGACAGCGAACACTGAAGCTTTCTTT. Based on the CDR3 plus reference TRBV5-1 and TRBJ1-1, the full variable domain is KAGVTQTPRYLIKTRGQQVTLSCSPISGHRSVSWYQQTPGQGLQFLFEYFSETQRNKGNFPGRFSGRQFSNSRSEMNVSTLELGDSALYLCASSLRTANTEAFFGQGTRLTVV.

The V call is TRBV29-1, the J call TRBJ1-4; tentative D call: TRBD1 (5 bases). The CDR3 loop spans 14 amino acids. Germline V gene sequence: CDR1 SQVTM, CDR2 ANQGSEA. V lost 8 bases, J lost 6 bases, and 19 bases lay in between. As DNA, the CDR3 is TGCAGCATAGAGGACTCTCCGGGGGATGAAAAACTGTTTTTT. The encoded protein is CSIEDSPGDEKLFF. Combining the CDR3 with reference TRBV29-1 and TRBJ1-4 gives the whole variable domain SAVISQKPSRDICQRGTSLTIQCQVDSQVTMMFWYRQQPGQSLTLIATANQGSEATYESGFVIDKFPISRPNLTFSTLTVSNMSPEDSSIYLCSIEDSPGDEKLFFGSGTQLSVL.

The rearrangement uses TRBV4-1 and TRBJ1-6; tentatively, D is TRBD1 (5 bases). Germline V gene lookup returns CDR1 MGHRA and CDR2 YSYEKL. The CDR3 length is 17 residues. V was trimmed by 0 bases and J by 7 bases, leaving 16 bases between them. CDR3 sequence: CASSQDRGAARNSPLHF. The CDR3 DNA reads TGCGCCAGCAGCCAAGATCGCGGGGCTGCTCGGAATTCACCCCTCCACTTT.

V gene TRBV3-1 (or the pseudogene TRBV3-2) combines with J gene TRBJ2-2; the D is unclear. The ends were cut back, 4 bases at V and 6 bases at J, with 15 bases in the middle. The germline gives CDR1 LGHDT, CDR2 YNNKEL (reference sequence). This CDR3 is built from 15 residues. DNA of the CDR3: TGTGCCAGCAGCCTCCCGATAAGTGGGCCCGGGGAGCTGTTTTTT. It is translated as CASSLPISGPGELFF.

This clone was counted once. This sequence joins TRBV9 and TRBJ2-6; 8 bases match TRBD1. CDR1 is SGDLS, CDR2 YYNGEE, per germline. The CDR3 contains 20 residues. Losses at the gene ends were 2 bases for V and 0 bases for J; bases not matched to a gene: 13. The CDR3 here is CASSVGGSGQDTSGANVLTF. Written as DNA, the CDR3 is TGTGCCAGCAGCGTCGGGGGATCGGGACAGGATACCTCTGGGGCCAACGTCCTGACTTTC.

The chain carries TRBV3-1 (or the pseudogene TRBV3-2) and TRBJ2-6, with unresolved D. Germline CDR1 LGHDT, CDR2 YNNKEL (reference sequence). The length of the CDR3 is 13 residues. The ends were cut back, 4 bases at V and 6 bases at J, with 7 bases in the middle. CDR3 sequence (DNA): TGTGCCAGCAGCCCAGTCCAGGCCAACGTCCTGACTTTC. Encoded protein: CASSPVQANVLTF.

The rearrangement links TRBV5-4 to TRBJ2-3, with 8 bases that match TRBD2. This CDR3 has 16 residues. Germline loops: CDR1 SGHNT, CDR2 YYREEE (reference sequence). The junction had 8 bases not matched to a gene; V was cut back by 4 bases and J by 1 base. CDR3: CASSTGGARGTDTQYF. CDR3 bases: TGTGCCAGCAGCACCGGGGGGGCTAGAGGCACAGATACGCAGTATTTT.

This sequence joins TRBV7-3 and TRBJ2-2; D gene ambiguous. Trimming pared 5 bases from V and 6 bases from J, leaving 7 bases between. Germline V gene sequence: CDR1 SGHTA, CDR2 FQGTGA. The CDR3 has 12 amino acids. Here the CDR3 reads CASSPGAGELFF. The CDR3 nucleotides are TGTGCCAGCAGCCCGGGTGCCGGGGAGCTGTTTTTT.

The genes are TRBV2 and TRBJ1-1; D unclear. V gave up 6 bases and J gave up 0 bases, with 8 bases separating them. The germline CDR1 and CDR2 sequences are SNHLY and FYNNEI. The CDR3 has 13 amino acids. CDR3 residues: CASRSGVNTEAFF. The CDR3 DNA is TGTGCCAGCAGATCGGGAGTGAACACTGAAGCTTTCTTT.

This sequence joins TRBV6-2 or TRBV6-3 and TRBJ2-7; TRBD2 matches 7 bases. Trimming at V came to 6 bases and at J to 2 bases, leaving 7 bases not matched to a gene. Germline V CDR1 and CDR2: MNHEY, SVGEGT. The CDR3 loop spans 14 amino acids. The CDR3 is CASRPLAATYEQYF. The CDR3 DNA is TGTGCCAGCAGGCCTCTAGCGGCAACCTACGAGCAGTACTTC.